What follows are 8 T cell receptor beta chains derived from one specimen sequenced in a study of tumour-infiltrating T cells in Burkitt lymphoma. Measured with immunoSEQ multiplex PCR; TCRdb has only the in-frame clones, and not every one. The sample records 4,500 to 5,000 clones, 13% being singletons. Sequenced input: tumor tissue. These receptors all come from a human donor with Burkitt lymphoma.

This clone was seen a handful of times. The gene calls are TRBV6-1 and TRBJ1-5; D gene ambiguous. CDR1 is MNHNS, CDR2 SASEGT, per germline. The germline V and J ends were trimmed by 2 bases and 1 base, with 6 bases remaining between them. The CDR3 runs 14 residues. This CDR3 reads CASSEIGSNQPQHF. CDR3 coding DNA: TGTGCCAGCAGTGAAATTGGAAGCAATCAGCCCCAGCATTTT.

This clone occurred a few times. The rearrangement joins TRBV7-2 to TRBJ2-7; D is unresolved. Trimming removed 1 base at V and 2 bases at J, with 9 bases between. The length of the CDR3 is 14 residues. Germline CDR1 SGHTA, CDR2 FQGNSA. CDR3 in amino acids: CASSLDQGTYEQYF. In nucleotides, the CDR3 is TGTGCCAGCAGCTTAGATCAAGGGACCTACGAGCAGTACTTC.

This clone has a handful of counts. The CDR3 bases are TGTGCCAGCAGTTTTTTAGGTAGCGGGACACTAAGAGGCACCGGGGAGCTGTTTTTT. This sequence encodes CASSFLGSGTLRGTGELFF. The V call is TRBV27, the J call TRBJ2-2; 8 nucleotides line up with TRBD2. After removal of 3 bases from V and 4 bases from J, the junction contained 16 bases not matched to a gene. The CDR3 length is 19 residues. Germline V gene lookup returns CDR1 MNHEY and CDR2 SMNVEV (reference sequence).

The chain joins TRBV9 to TRBJ2-1; possible D gene TRBD2, 6 bases. The ends were cut back, 2 bases at V and 3 bases at J, with 12 bases in the middle. The CDR3 spans 15 residues. The germline CDR1 and CDR2 sequences are SGDLS and YYNGEE. The CDR3 loop is CASSVSGDLYNEQFF. CDR3 DNA: TGTGCCAGCAGCGTTAGCGGAGACCTCTACAATGAGCAGTTCTTC. Based on the CDR3 plus reference TRBV9 and TRBJ2-1, the full variable domain is DSGVTQTPKHLITATGQRVTLRCSPRSGDLSVYWYQQSLDQGLQFLIQYYNGEERAKGNILERFSAQQFPDLHSELNLSSLELGDSALYFCASSVSGDLYNEQFFGPGTRLTVL.

CDR3 DNA: TGTGCCAGCAGCTTGAAAAATTTCCCCCCGAGGCGGGAAGAGACCCAGTACTTC. As protein: CASSLKNFPPRREETQYF. The chain combines TRBV11-2 with TRBJ2-5; TRBD2 is a possible D gene (5 bases). Per germline, CDR1 SGHAT and CDR2 FQNNGV. V gave up 3 bases and J gave up 3 bases, with 23 bases separating them. This CDR3 contains 18 residues.

This chain joins TRBV7-2 and TRBJ2-5, with 11 bases fitting TRBD2. This CDR3 comprises 16 residues. CDR1 SGHTA and CDR2 FQGNSA come from the germline V gene. V gave up 4 bases and J gave up 4 bases; unmatched junction bases: 8. The CDR3 protein is CASSSGRTSGRETQYF. DNA for the CDR3: TGTGCCAGCAGCTCAGGGAGGACTAGCGGGCGAGAGACCCAGTACTTC.

V is TRBV7-2 and J is TRBJ2-3; TRBD2 aligns across 9 bases. In germline, CDR1 is SGHTA, CDR2 FQGNSA. V shed 0 bases and J 5 bases; nucleotides not matched to a gene: 0. This CDR3 is 14 amino acids long. The CDR3 region is CASSLARGGDTQYF. The CDR3 region has the DNA TGTGCCAGCAGCTTAGCGCGGGGGGGAGATACGCAGTATTTT.

This clone was found a few times. The chain uses TRBV29-1 and TRBJ2-1; TRBD1 agrees at 9 bases. The V segment lost 3 bases and the J segment 4 bases; nucleotides outside the gene matches: 7. Germline values: CDR1 SQVTM, CDR2 ANQGSEA. This CDR3 has 15 amino acids. The CDR3 coding sequence is TGCAGCGTTGAGGGATCCGGGACAGGGTACAATGAGCAGTTCTTC. Translating it yields CSVEGSGTGYNEQFF.